The 18 T cell receptor beta chains reported below all come from one sample, sequenced in a study of blood T cell repertoires in COVID-19. Some clones are missing from TCRdb's copy, which holds only in-frame ones; the method was immunoSEQ multiplex PCR. The sample has 100,000 to 150,000 clones, more than 70% seen once. The source material was peripheral blood. All receptors come from a man aged 55 to 70 with acute or convalescent COVID-19.

This chain connects TRBV4-3 to TRBJ1-6; 9 bases match TRBD1. This CDR3 spans 16 amino acids. With V trimmed by 0 bases and J by 3 bases, 0 bases remained unmatched. Looked up from germline, CDR1 is LGHNA and CDR2 is YSLEER. CDR3 nucleotides: TGCGCCAGCAGCCAAGAGGACAGGGGCTATAATTCACCCCTCCACTTT. Protein product: CASSQEDRGYNSPLHF.

V usage is TRBV7-2 and J usage is TRBJ1-5, with D possibly matching TRBD1 (5 bases). Germline V lookup: CDR1 SGHTA, CDR2 FQGNSA. V was cut by 1 base and J by 2 bases, with 12 bases left in between. This CDR3 spans 16 amino acids. CDR3 protein: CASSLVGGAGNQPQHF. For the CDR3, the DNA is TGTGCCAGCAGCTTAGTGGGCGGGGCGGGCAATCAGCCCCAGCATTTT.

This rearrangement joins TRBV5-1 to TRBJ2-1; no clear D gene. Between the trimmed V and J ends, which lost 0 bases and 4 bases, there was a span of 5 bases. The CDR3 extends over 13 amino acids. Germline CDR1 reads SGHRS; CDR2 reads YFSETQ. The CDR3 here is CASSLVPYNEQFF. The CDR3 DNA follows: TGCGCCAGCAGCTTGGTCCCTTACAATGAGCAGTTCTTC.

The chain couples TRBV7-9 to TRBJ2-7; 10 bases fit TRBD1. In germline, CDR1 is SEHNR, CDR2 FQNEAQ (reference sequence). The CDR3 has 15 amino acids. The trim removed 4 bases at V and 7 bases at J, leaving 10 bases unmatched. The CDR3 protein is CASSSGQGGVDEQYF. CDR3 DNA: TGTGCCAGCAGCTCCGGACAGGGGGGAGTTGATGAGCAGTACTTC.

The chain combines TRBV7-2 with TRBJ1-2, with 7 bases that match TRBD1. J was trimmed by 7 bases and V by 5 bases; bases with no gene match: 16. The CDR3 is 16 residues long. Germline CDR1 is SGHTA and CDR2 is FQGNSA. The CDR3 protein is CASSVTTYRGHGGYTF. The DNA of the CDR3 is TGTGCCAGCAGCGTGACTACTTACAGGGGTCATGGTGGCTACACCTTC.

V is TRBV19 and J is TRBJ2-5; D might be TRBD1 (5 bases). CDR1 is LNHDA, CDR2 SQIVND, per germline (reference sequence). V was clipped by 4 bases and J by 3 bases, with 9 bases between them. This CDR3 spans 13 amino acids. CDR3: CASSTGLEETQYF. In nucleotides, the CDR3 is TGTGCCAGTAGTACAGGGTTAGAAGAGACCCAGTACTTC. Combining the CDR3 with reference TRBV19 and TRBJ2-5 gives the whole variable domain DGGITQSPKYLFRKEGQNVTLSCEQNLNHDAMYWYRQDPGQGLRLIYYSQIVNDFQKGDIAEGYSVSREKKESFPLTVTSAQKNPTAFYLCASSTGLEETQYFGPGTRLLVL.

The chain joins TRBV18 to TRBJ2-7, with 9 bases fitting TRBD1. From germline, CDR1 is KGHSH and CDR2 LQKENI. The CDR3 length is 14 residues. V gave up 6 bases and J gave up 3 bases; unmatched junction bases: 6. In nucleotides, the CDR3 is TGTGCCAGCTCCGGGGGGACAGGGAGCTACGAGCAGTACTTC. This translates into CASSGGTGSYEQYF. Together with reference TRBV18 and TRBJ2-7, the CDR3 gives the full variable domain: NAGVMQNPRHLVRRRGQEARLRCSPMKGHSHVYWYRQLPEEGLKFMVYLQKENIIDESGMPKERFSAEFPKEGPSILRIQQVVRGDSAAYFCASSGGTGSYEQYFGPGTRLTVT.

The V and J genes are TRBV11-2 and TRBJ2-3; D ambiguous. The CDR3 spans 14 residues. Trimming stripped 1 base from V and 3 bases from J, with 8 bases between. Germline V gives CDR1 SGHAT, CDR2 FQNNGV. The CDR3 loop reads CASSLVLGTDTQYF. CDR3 bases: TGTGCCAGCAGCTTAGTGCTAGGAACAGATACGCAGTATTTT.

The gene calls are TRBV3-1 (or the pseudogene TRBV3-2) and TRBJ2-3; D gene unclear. Trimming removed 0 bases at V and 2 bases at J, with 9 bases between. The germline gives CDR1 LGHDT, CDR2 YNNKEL (reference sequence). There are 15 residues in the CDR3. The CDR3 here is CASSQEAVFTDTQYF. The CDR3 region has the DNA TGTGCCAGCAGCCAAGAGGCGGTGTTCACAGATACGCAGTATTTT.

V is TRBV7-8 and J is TRBJ2-5; the match to TRBD2 covers 7 bases. The CDR3 has 14 amino acids. V lost 6 bases and J lost 0; bases outside the gene matches: 4. CDR1 SGHVS and CDR2 FQNEAQ come from the germline V gene. CDR3 in DNA: TGTGCCAGCAGGCGGGAGATCCACCAAGAGACCCAGTACTTC. Its translation is CASRREIHQETQYF.

This rearrangement joins TRBV6-5 to TRBJ1-1; a weak D match, TRBD1 (5 bases). V dropped 4 bases and J dropped 1 base, with 7 bases sitting between them. The CDR3 runs 13 residues. Germline loops: CDR1 MNHEY, CDR2 SVGAGI. The CDR3: CASSLGENTEAFF. CDR3 nucleotides: TGTGCCAGCAGTTTAGGGGAGAACACTGAAGCTTTCTTT.

This chain joins TRBV7-9 and TRBJ2-1; a weak D match, TRBD2 (5 bases). CDR3 length: 13 residues. CDR1 is SEHNR, CDR2 FQNEAQ, per germline (reference sequence). Deletions cut 2 bases from V and 7 bases from J, with 9 bases between. In DNA form, the CDR3 reads TGTGCCAGCAGCTTATTTTCGGGGAATGAGCAGTTCTTC. This sequence encodes CASSLFSGNEQFF.

The V gene is TRBV7-9, the J gene TRBJ1-3, with TRBD1 matching over 8 bases. CDR3 length equals 14 residues. Germline V gene data show CDR1 as SEHNR and CDR2 as FQNEAQ (reference sequence). The junction had 3 bases not matched to a gene; V was cut back by 6 bases and J by 2 bases. As DNA, the CDR3 is TGTGCCAGCAGGCAGGGGGCTACTGGAAACACCATATATTTT. This translates into CASRQGATGNTIYF.

This clone was detected a few times. The chain recombines TRBV27 with TRBJ1-6; tentative D call: TRBD1 (6 bases). The V gene lost 3 bases and the J gene lost 8 bases, with 14 bases spanning the gap. Germline assignment: CDR1 MNHEY and CDR2 SMNVEV (reference sequence). CDR3 length: 15 residues. The CDR3 DNA follows: TGTGCCAGCAGTTTTTTACGGGCAGGGGATTCACCCCTCCACTTT. Translated, it gives CASSFLRAGDSPLHF.

The V and J genes are TRBV29-1 and TRBJ1-2, with a tentative D call TRBD1 (5 bases). The germline CDR1 and CDR2 sequences are SQVTM and ANQGSEA. The germline V and J ends were trimmed by 6 bases and 6 bases, with 11 bases remaining between them. The CDR3 runs to 11 residues. The CDR3 loop is CSVWGENGYTF. In nucleotides, the CDR3 is TGCAGCGTATGGGGGGAAAATGGCTACACCTTC.

The chain is built from TRBV19 and TRBJ1-2, with TRBD1 as a possible D gene (6 bases). CDR1 LNHDA and CDR2 SQIVND come from the germline V gene (reference sequence). The CDR3 sequence is 11 residues long. CDR3 loop: CATTGNHGYTF. In DNA, the CDR3 is TGTGCTACAACAGGGAACCATGGCTACACCTTC.

The chain employs TRBV10-2 and TRBJ2-3; a possible D gene is TRBD2 (5 bases). The V gene lost 8 bases and the J gene lost 4 bases, with 16 bases spanning the gap. From germline, CDR1 is WSHSY and CDR2 SAAADI. The CDR3 covers 14 residues. CDR3 coding DNA: TGCGCCAGCGCTCCGGGATCCGGAGCAGATACGCAGTATTTT. This translates into CASAPGSGADTQYF.

Comment on this clone: This sample also contains other DNA sequences that code for the same CDR3. The chain couples TRBV28 to TRBJ2-7; D may be TRBD2 (6 bases). V was trimmed by 6 bases and J by 1 base, leaving 13 bases between them. This CDR3 comprises 14 residues. The germline gives CDR1 MDHEN, CDR2 SYDVKM. CDR3 nucleotides: TGTGCCAGCAGCCTACCGGGACTTTCCTACGAGCAGTACTTC. This translates into CASSLPGLSYEQYF.